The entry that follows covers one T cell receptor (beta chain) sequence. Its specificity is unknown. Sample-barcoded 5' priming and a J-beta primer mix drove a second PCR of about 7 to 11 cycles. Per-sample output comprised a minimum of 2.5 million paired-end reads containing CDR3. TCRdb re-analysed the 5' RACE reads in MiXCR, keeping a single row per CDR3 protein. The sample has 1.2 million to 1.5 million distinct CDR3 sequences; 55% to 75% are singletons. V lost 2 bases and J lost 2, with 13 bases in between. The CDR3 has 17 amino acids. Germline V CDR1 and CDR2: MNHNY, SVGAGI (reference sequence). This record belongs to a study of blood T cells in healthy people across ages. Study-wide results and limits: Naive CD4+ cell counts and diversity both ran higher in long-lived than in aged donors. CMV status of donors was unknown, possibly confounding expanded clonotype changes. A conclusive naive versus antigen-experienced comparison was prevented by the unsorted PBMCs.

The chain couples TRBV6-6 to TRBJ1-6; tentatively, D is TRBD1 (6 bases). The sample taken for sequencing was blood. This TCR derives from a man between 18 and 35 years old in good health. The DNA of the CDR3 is TGTGCCAGCAGTTACACCAACAGGGCCCCCTATAATTCACCCCTCCACTTT. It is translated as CASSYTNRAPYNSPLHF.